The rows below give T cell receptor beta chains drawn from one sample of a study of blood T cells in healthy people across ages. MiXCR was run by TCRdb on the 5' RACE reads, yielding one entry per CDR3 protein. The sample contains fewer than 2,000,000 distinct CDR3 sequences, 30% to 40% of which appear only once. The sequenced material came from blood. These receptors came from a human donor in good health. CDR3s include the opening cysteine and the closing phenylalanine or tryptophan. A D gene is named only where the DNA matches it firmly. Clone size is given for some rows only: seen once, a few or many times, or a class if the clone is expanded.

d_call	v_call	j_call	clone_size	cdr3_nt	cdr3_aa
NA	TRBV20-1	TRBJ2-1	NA	TGCAGTGCTAGATTGGGCGGTAAAAGGGAGCAGTTCTTC	CSARLGGKREQFF
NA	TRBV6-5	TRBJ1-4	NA	TGTGCCAGCAGTTACTCGCAGGGTCCAACTAATGAAAAACTGTTTTTT	CASSYSQGPTNEKLFF
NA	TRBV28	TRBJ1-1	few	TGTGCCAGCACCTTCTTTGGGCGACGAGGCACTGAAGCTTTCTTT	CASTFFGRRGTEAFF
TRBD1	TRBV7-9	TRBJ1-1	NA	TGTGCCAGCAGCTCCCGACAGGGGATTACAAACACTGAAGCTTTCTTT	CASSSRQGITNTEAFF
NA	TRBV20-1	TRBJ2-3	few	TGCAGTGCCATCGGACAGTGGGGCACAGATACGCAGTATTTT	CSAIGQWGTDTQYF
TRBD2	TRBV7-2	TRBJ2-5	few	TGTGCCAGCAGCCTCTCGGGACTAGCTTTAGAGACCCAGTACTTC	CASSLSGLALETQYF
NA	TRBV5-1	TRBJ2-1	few	TGCGCCAGCAGCTTGGAGACAGTCCATCCCTCCTACAATGAGCAGTTCTTC	CASSLETVHPSYNEQFF
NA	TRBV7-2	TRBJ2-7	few	TGTGCCAGCAGCTTAGTGACGCAGGGCCACCACGAGCAGTACTTC	CASSLVTQGHHEQYF
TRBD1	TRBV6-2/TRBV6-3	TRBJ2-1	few	TGTGCCAGCAGTTCCCCGACGGGGACAGGGGGCCATGATGAGCAGTTCTTC	CASSSPTGTGGHDEQFF
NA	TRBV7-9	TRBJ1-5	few	TGTGCCAGCAGCTCCAGCCGAACAGGGAATCAGCCCCAGCATTTT	CASSSSRTGNQPQHF
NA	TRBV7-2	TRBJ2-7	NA	TGTGCCAGCACCCTCTTGGGCCTGTGGTACTTC	CASTLLGLWYF
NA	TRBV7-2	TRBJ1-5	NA	TGTGCCAGCAGCAACGGGAAGTATAATCAGCCCCAGCATTTT	CASSNGKYNQPQHF
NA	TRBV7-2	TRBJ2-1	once	TGTGCCAGCAGCTTAGATAGCGCCGGCTCCTACAATGAGCAGTTCTTC	CASSLDSAGSYNEQFF
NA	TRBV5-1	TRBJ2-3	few	TGCGCCAGCAGCTTGCGGGCGGGGGCCGCAACAGATACGCAGTATTTT	CASSLRAGAATDTQYF
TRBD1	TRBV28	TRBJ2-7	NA	TGTACCAGCAGCCCCATCCGAGGGGGCAGCTCCTACGAGCAGTACTTC	CTSSPIRGGSSYEQYF
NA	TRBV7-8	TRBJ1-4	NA	TGTGCCAGCAGCTTCTGGCGGGATCGAGCATCTAATGAAAAACTGTTTTTT	CASSFWRDRASNEKLFF
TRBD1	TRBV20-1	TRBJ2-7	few	TGCAGTGCCCAACAGGGGGCCTCTCAATACGAGCAGTACTTC	CSAQQGASQYEQYF
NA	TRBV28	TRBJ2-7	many	TGTGCCAGCAGTTCTTTTGGGGGATCCTACGAGCAGTACTTC	CASSSFGGSYEQYF
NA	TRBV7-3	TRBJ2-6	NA	TGTGCCGGCAGCCCTCAATCTGGACGACCTGGGGCCAACGTCCTGACTTTC	CAGSPQSGRPGANVLTF
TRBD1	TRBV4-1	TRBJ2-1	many	TGCGCCAGCAGCCAAGCGGGACAGGGATACAATGAGCAGTTCTTC	CASSQAGQGYNEQFF
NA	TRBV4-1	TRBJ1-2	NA	TGCGCCAGCAGCCAAGCCCAGGAGGAATATGGCTACACCTTC	CASSQAQEEYGYTF
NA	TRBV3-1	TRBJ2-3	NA	TGTGCCAGCAGCCCCTTTCTAGGGTCTAGCACAGATACGCAGTATTTT	CASSPFLGSSTDTQYF
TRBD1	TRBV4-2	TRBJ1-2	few	TGTGCCAGCAGCCAGCCCAAACCAGGGGGCGACGGCTACACCTTC	CASSQPKPGGDGYTF
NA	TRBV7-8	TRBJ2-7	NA	TGTGCCAGCAGCTCCCCCTCCCGGGGGGCGCAGTACGAGCAGTACTTC	CASSSPSRGAQYEQYF
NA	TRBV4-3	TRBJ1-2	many	TGCGCCAGCAGCCAAGGAGTGCTTAACTATGGCTACACCTTC	CASSQGVLNYGYTF
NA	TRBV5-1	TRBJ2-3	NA	TGCGCCAGCAGGATAAGTTCGGGGGCCCTCGCAGATACGCAGTATTTT	CASRISSGALADTQYF
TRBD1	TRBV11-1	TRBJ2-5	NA	TGTGCCAGCTCAGAACCCGGACAGGGTGGTCGAGAGACCCAGTACTTC	CASSEPGQGGRETQYF
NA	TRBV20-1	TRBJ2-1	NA	TGCAGTGCTAATTTGGTGGACAGAGCTTACTACAATGAGCAGTTCTTC	CSANLVDRAYYNEQFF
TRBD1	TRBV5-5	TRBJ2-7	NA	TGTGCCAGCAGCTTGGAGGGACAGGCCACCTACGAGCAGTACTTC	CASSLEGQATYEQYF
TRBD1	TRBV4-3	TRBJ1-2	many	TGCGCCAGCAGCCCTGTTAAGGGACAGGGGAATGGCTACACCTTC	CASSPVKGQGNGYTF
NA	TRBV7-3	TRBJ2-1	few	TGTGCCAGCAGCTTAGCGGGGATCGACAATGAGCAGTTCTTC	CASSLAGIDNEQFF
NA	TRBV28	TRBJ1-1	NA	TGTGCCAGCAGTTTTAGCTTCGCTGAAGCTTTCTTT	CASSFSFAEAFF
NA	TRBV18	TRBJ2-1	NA	TGTGCCAGCTCACCATGGGGGGGCACCTACAATGAGCAGTTCTTC	CASSPWGGTYNEQFF
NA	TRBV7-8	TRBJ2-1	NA	TGTGCCAGCAGCTTCCCGCCCCTGTTGGCGGTCAATGAGCAGTTCTTC	CASSFPPLLAVNEQFF
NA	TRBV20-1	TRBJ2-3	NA	TGCAGTGCTGAATTCCCCCCGGGAGCCAAAGTGGGGCCAGATACGCAGTATTTT	CSAEFPPGAKVGPDTQYF
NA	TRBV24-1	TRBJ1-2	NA	TGTGCCACCAGTGATTTCAGACACAATGGCTACACCTTC	CATSDFRHNGYTF
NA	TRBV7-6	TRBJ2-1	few	TGTGCCAGCGGCCCCACGGCCGAGAGCTCCTACAATGAGCAGTTCTTC	CASGPTAESSYNEQFF
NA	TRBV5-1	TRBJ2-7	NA	TGCGCCAGCAGCAGGCAGGAAGCCTACGAGCAGTACTTC	CASSRQEAYEQYF
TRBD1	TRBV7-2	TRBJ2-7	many	TGTGCCAGCAGCCCACAGGGGGGCCCCTACGAGCAGTACTTC	CASSPQGGPYEQYF
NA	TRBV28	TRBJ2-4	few	TGTGCCAGCAGTTCCTACCCACGGGCCACGGGAGCCAAAAACATTCAGTACTTC	CASSSYPRATGAKNIQYF
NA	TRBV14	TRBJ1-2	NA	TGTGCCAGCAGCCATGCGGGGGGGGTCCATCCGTATAACTATGGCTACACCTTC	CASSHAGGVHPYNYGYTF
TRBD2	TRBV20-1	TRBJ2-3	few	TGCAGTGCTATAGGACTAGCGGAAGCATATACGCAGTATTTT	CSAIGLAEAYTQYF
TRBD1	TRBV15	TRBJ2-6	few	TGTGCCACCGCCCGGACAGGGCCAGGGGCCAACGTCCTGACTTTC	CATARTGPGANVLTF
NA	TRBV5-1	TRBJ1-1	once	TGCGCCAGCAGCTTTTTTCGGCAGGGAGGGGCTGAAGCTTTCTTT	CASSFFRQGGAEAFF
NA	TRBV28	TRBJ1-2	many	TGTGCCAGCAGCTTAGCGGATGGCTACACCTTC	CASSLADGYTF
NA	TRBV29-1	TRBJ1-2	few	TGCAGCGTTGAAGAACCCCGGGCCTCATACATCTATGGCTACACCTTC	CSVEEPRASYIYGYTF
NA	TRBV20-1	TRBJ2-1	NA	TGCAGTGCTAGAGATATGTCTGTCTCCTACAATGAGCAGTTCTTC	CSARDMSVSYNEQFF
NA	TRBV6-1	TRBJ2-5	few	TGTGCCAGCAGTATTATGGCACGGGGAGAGGAGACCCAGTACTTC	CASSIMARGEETQYF
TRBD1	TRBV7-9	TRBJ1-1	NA	TGTGCCAGCAGCCTCTGGACAGGGGCGAACACTGAAGCTTTCTTT	CASSLWTGANTEAFF
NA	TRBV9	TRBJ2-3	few	TGTGCCAGCAGCGTACAAGCCTTTGAGGGGTGGAATACGCAGTATTTT	CASSVQAFEGWNTQYF
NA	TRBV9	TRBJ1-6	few	TGTGCCAGCAGCCCCTTTAGGACAGAAATAGCAAATTCACCCCTCCACTTT	CASSPFRTEIANSPLHF
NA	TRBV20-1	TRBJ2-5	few	TGCAGTGCGCCTAAGGGCGGCGGGTTTGAGACCCAGTACTTC	CSAPKGGGFETQYF
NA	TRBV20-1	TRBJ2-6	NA	TGCAGTGCTACCTCGGGGCCGGGGACTGGGGCCAACGTCCTGACTTTC	CSATSGPGTGANVLTF
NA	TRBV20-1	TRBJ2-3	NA	TGCAGTGCCCAGGGGTTAGCGGGTATCTCCCTGAACACAGATACGCAGTATTTT	CSAQGLAGISLNTDTQYF
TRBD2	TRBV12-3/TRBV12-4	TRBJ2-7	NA	TGTGCCAGCAGTTTAGGGGGGGTAGCGGGAGACCACGAGCAGTACTTC	CASSLGGVAGDHEQYF
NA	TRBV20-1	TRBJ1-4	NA	TGCGGTGCCCGGTGGTTGTGGTGGTATGAAAAACTGTTTTTT	CGARWLWWYEKLFF
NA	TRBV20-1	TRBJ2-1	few	TGCAGTGTTGCTAGCGCCTACAATGAGCAGTTCTTC	CSVASAYNEQFF